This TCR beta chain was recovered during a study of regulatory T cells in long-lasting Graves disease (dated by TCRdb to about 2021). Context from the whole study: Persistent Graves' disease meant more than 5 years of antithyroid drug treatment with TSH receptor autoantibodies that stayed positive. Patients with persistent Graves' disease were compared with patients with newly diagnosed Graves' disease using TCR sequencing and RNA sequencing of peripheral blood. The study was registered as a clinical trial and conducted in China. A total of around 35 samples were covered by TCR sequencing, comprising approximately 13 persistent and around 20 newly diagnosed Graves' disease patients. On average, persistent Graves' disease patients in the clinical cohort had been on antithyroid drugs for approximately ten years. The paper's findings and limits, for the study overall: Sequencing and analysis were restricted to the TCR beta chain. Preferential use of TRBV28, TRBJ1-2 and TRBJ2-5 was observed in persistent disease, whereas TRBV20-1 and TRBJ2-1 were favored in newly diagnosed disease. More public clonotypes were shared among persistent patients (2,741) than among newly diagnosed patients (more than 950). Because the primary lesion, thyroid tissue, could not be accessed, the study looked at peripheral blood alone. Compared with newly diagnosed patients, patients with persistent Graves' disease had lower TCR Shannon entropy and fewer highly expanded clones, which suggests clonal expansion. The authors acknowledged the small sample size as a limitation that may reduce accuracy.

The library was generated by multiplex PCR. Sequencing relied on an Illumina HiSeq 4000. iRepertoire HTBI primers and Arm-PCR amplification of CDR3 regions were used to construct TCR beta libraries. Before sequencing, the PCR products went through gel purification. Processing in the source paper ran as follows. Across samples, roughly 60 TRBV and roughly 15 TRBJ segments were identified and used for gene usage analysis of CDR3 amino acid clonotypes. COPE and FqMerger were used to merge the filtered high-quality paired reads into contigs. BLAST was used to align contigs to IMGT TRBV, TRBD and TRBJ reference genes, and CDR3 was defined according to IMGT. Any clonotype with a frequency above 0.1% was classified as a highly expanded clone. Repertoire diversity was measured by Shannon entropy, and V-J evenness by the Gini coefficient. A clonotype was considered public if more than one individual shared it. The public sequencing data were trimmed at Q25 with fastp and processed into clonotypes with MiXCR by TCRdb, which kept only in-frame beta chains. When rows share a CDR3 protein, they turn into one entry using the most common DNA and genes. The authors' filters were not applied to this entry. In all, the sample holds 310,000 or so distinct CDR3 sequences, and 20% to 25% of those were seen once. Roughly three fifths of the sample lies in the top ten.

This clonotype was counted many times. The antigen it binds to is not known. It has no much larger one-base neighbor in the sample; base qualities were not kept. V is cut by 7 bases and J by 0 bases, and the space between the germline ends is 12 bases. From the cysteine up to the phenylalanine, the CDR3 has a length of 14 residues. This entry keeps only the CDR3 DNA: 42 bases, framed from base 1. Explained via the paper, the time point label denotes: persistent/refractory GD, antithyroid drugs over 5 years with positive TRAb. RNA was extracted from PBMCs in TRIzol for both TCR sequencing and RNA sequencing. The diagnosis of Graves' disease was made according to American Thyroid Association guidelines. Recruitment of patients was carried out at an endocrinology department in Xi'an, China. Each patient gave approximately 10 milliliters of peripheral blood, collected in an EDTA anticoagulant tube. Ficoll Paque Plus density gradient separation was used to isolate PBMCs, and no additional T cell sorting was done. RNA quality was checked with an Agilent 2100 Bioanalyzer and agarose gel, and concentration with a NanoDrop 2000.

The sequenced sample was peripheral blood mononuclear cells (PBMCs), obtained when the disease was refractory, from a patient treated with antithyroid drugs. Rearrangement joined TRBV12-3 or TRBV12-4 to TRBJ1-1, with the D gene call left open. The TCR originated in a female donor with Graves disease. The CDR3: CASTLRSLNTEAFF. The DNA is TGTGCCAGCACCCTACGGAGCCTGAACACTGAAGCTTTCTTT.